These 25 T cell receptor beta chains originate from one sample sequenced in a study of post-analysis software for immune sequencing data. Study-wide results and limits: Included in a set of roughly five TRBV segments more frequent in patients than controls were TRBV5-6, TRBV5-1 and TRBV20-1.

Presence of unique molecular identifiers characterized the TCR beta cDNA libraries. TCRdb passed the PCR reads through MiXCR, listing each CDR3 protein once. The table lists 350,000 to 450,000 distinct CDR3 sequences, about 39% of them singletons. The antigens these receptors bind are not known. Sequenced input: blood. The receptors derive from a girl aged 2 to 9 with multiple sclerosis.

This chain joins TRBV7-6 and TRBJ2-1; weak D call: TRBD1 (5 bases). Germline CDR1 SGHVS, CDR2 FNYEAQ. Trimming took off 3 bases at V and 4 bases at J, with 13 bases between the two ends. The CDR3 is made up of 15 amino acids. DNA of the CDR3: TGTGCCAGCAGCTTGGTAGGGGCAGGGTACAATGAGCAGTTCTTC. Its translation: CASSLVGAGYNEQFF.

This clonotype appeared a few times. V is TRBV6-5 and J is TRBJ2-7; tentatively, D is TRBD1 (5 bases). The CDR3 spans 13 residues. Germline V lookup: CDR1 MNHEY, CDR2 SVGAGI. V lost 2 bases and J lost 2, with 7 bases in between. CDR3 amino acids: CASSYARAYEQYF. As DNA, the CDR3 is TGTGCCAGCAGTTACGCCAGGGCCTACGAGCAGTACTTC.

This clonotype was seen only once. The chain joins TRBV4-3 to TRBJ2-6; the D is unclear. The ends were cut back, 2 bases at V and 4 bases at J, with 6 bases in the middle. The CDR3 covers 14 residues. Germline V CDR1 and CDR2: LGHNA, YSLEER. DNA of the CDR3: TGCGCCAGCAGCCAAAAAGGGGGGGCCAACGTCCTGACTTTC. Its protein product is CASSQKGGANVLTF.

The V and J genes are TRBV7-2 and TRBJ2-7; 12 positions agree with TRBD2. The germline V gene has CDR1 SGHTA and CDR2 FQGNSA. Unmatched junction bases numbered 6, after V lost 2 bases and J lost 4 bases. The CDR3 is 16 amino acids. CDR3 DNA sequence: TGTGCCAGCAGCTTACGACTAGCGGGGGCTCAATACGAGCAGTACTTC. The encoded protein is CASSLRLAGAQYEQYF.

The chain recombines TRBV9 with TRBJ2-5, with 7 bases that match TRBD2. V dropped 1 base and J dropped 5; count of bases not matched to a gene: 26. The CDR3 sequence is 21 residues long. Germline CDR1 reads SGDLS; CDR2 reads YYNGEE. DNA of the CDR3: TGTGCCAGCAGCGTAAGATCCGCCGTCGGTGGTCGACTAGCCGCGGGCGAGACCCAGTACTTC. This translates into CASSVRSAVGGRLAAGETQYF.

The J gene is TRBJ2-3, the V gene TRBV24-1, with D unclear. This CDR3 has 14 amino acids. Germline loops: CDR1 KGHDR, CDR2 SFDVKD. V dropped 9 bases and J dropped 2 bases, with 14 bases sitting between them. Written as DNA, the CDR3 is TGTGCCACCGGGAAGACTGGAGACACAGATACGCAGTATTTT. It specifies CATGKTGDTDTQYF.

J is TRBJ1-6 and V is TRBV15, with unresolved D. The germline V gene has CDR1 LNHNV and CDR2 YYDKDF (reference sequence). This CDR3 is 13 amino acids long. Trimming pared 2 bases from V and 8 bases from J, leaving 7 bases between. CDR3 loop: CATSRSRDSPLHF. The CDR3 DNA is TGTGCCACCAGCAGATCGAGAGATTCACCCCTCCACTTT. The full variable domain, in which reference TRBV15 and TRBJ1-6 provide the parts outside the CDR3, is DAMVIQNPRYQVTQFGKPVTLSCSQTLNHNVMYWYQQKSSQAPKLLFHYYDKDFNNEADTPDNFQSRRPNTSFCFLDIRSPGLGDTAMYLCATSRSRDSPLHFGNGTRLTVT.

This chain joins TRBV3-1 and TRBJ1-2, with D possibly TRBD1 on 5 matching bases. Germline CDR1 reads LGHDT; CDR2 reads YNNKEL (reference sequence). Trimming removed 0 bases from V and 5 bases from J, with 10 bases in between. The CDR3 length is 14 residues. The CDR3: CASSQEGTGYGYTF. CDR3 nucleotide sequence: TGTGCCAGCAGCCAAGAGGGGACGGGGTATGGCTACACCTTC.

Here the CDR3 DNA reads TGTGCCAGCAGTGATCGGGGGGCTAACTATGGCTACACCTTC. This codes for CASSDRGANYGYTF. This chain joins TRBV2 and TRBJ1-2; the D gene is possibly TRBD1 (5 bases). This CDR3 is 14 amino acids long. V was shortened by 3 bases and J by 0 bases, with 8 bases between the two germline ends. Germline values: CDR1 SNHLY, CDR2 FYNNEI. Full variable domain (missing parts from reference TRBV2 and TRBJ1-2): EPEVTQTPSHQVTQMGQEVILRCVPISNHLYFYWYRQILGQKVEFLVSFYNNEISEKSEIFDDQFSVERPDGSNFTLKIRSTKLEDSAMYFCASSDRGANYGYTFGSGTRLTVV.

The rearrangement links TRBV28 to TRBJ1-2; D not resolved. This CDR3 is 12 amino acids long. Trimming shortened V by 5 bases and J by 4 bases, and 8 bases separated the two germline ends. Germline V CDR1 and CDR2: MDHEN, SYDVKM. The CDR3 region is CASSTTSYGYTF. In DNA, the CDR3 is TGTGCCAGCAGTACGACAAGCTATGGCTACACCTTC.

This clonotype was counted between two and nine times. The chain joins TRBV12-3 or TRBV12-4 to TRBJ2-7; TRBD1 agrees at 10 bases. CDR3 size: 13 residues. V was clipped by 6 bases and J by 6 bases; unmatched bases: 5. This CDR3 is CASRGTGDGEQYF. The CDR3, as DNA: TGTGCCAGCAGGGGGACAGGGGACGGCGAGCAGTACTTC.

This chain uses TRBV20-1 with TRBJ2-7; weak D call: TRBD2 (6 bases). CDR3 length: 12 amino acids. The ends were cut back, 3 bases at V and 6 bases at J, with 12 bases in the middle. Germline assignment: CDR1 DFQATT and CDR2 SNEGSKA (reference sequence). CDR3 DNA sequence: TGCAGTGCTAGTACGGACTACCGCGAGCAGTACTTC. Protein product: CSASTDYREQYF.

J is TRBJ2-4 and V is TRBV3-1; D is ambiguous. The J call may be faulty, since TRBJ2-7 better matches the DNA end. The CDR3 has 15 residues. Germline CDR1 LGHDT, CDR2 YNNKEL (reference sequence). CDR3 residues: CASSQVYSLDYEQYF. The CDR3 DNA is TGTGCCAGCAGCCAAGTTTACAGCCTTGATTACGAGCAGTACTTC.

This clonotype was seen a few times. CDR3 DNA sequence: TGTGCCAGCAGCCTGGGGACAGTAGAAAAACTGTTTTTT. Translating it yields CASSLGTVEKLFF. The chain carries TRBV12-3 or TRBV12-4 and TRBJ1-4; 7 bases map to TRBD1. The trim removed 6 bases at V and 8 bases at J, leaving 6 bases unmatched. The CDR3 totals 13 residues.

This chain uses TRBV3-1 with TRBJ1-5; perhaps TRBD1 as D (6 bases). This CDR3 spans 15 amino acids. The V gene's germline CDR1 is LGHDT and CDR2 YNNKEL (reference sequence). The V and J ends lost 2 bases and 0 bases respectively, with 8 bases between them. The CDR3, as DNA: TGTGCCAGCAGCCAATCGGGGGCTAGCAATCAGCCCCAGCATTTT. Amino acids: CASSQSGASNQPQHF.

The rearrangement links TRBV4-1 to TRBJ2-7; no reliable D call. This CDR3 is 15 amino acids long. Trimming shortened V by 0 bases and J by 0 bases, and 9 bases separated the two germline ends. CDR1 is MGHRA, CDR2 YSYEKL, per germline. The CDR3 region is CASSQEGGYSYEQYF. The CDR3 coding sequence is TGCGCCAGCAGCCAAGAGGGCGGATACTCCTACGAGCAGTACTTC.

The V call is TRBV7-8, the J call TRBJ2-5, with 7 bases identical to TRBD2. V gave up 2 bases and J gave up 1 base; unmatched junction bases: 16. The V gene's germline CDR1 is SGHVS and CDR2 FQNEAQ. This CDR3 has 19 residues. The chain's CDR3 is CASSLNLGLAALVQETQYF. CDR3 sequence (DNA): TGTGCCAGCAGCTTAAATCTTGGGCTAGCGGCGCTGGTCCAAGAGACCCAGTACTTC.

The J gene is TRBJ2-1, the V gene TRBV20-1; weak D call: TRBD2 (5 bases). V was trimmed by 1 base and J by 2 bases, leaving 12 bases between them. The CDR3 is 15 amino acids. The germline V gene has CDR1 DFQATT and CDR2 SNEGSKA (reference sequence). The CDR3 DNA reads TGCAGTGCTAGAGGTGACGGGAAGACCTACAATGAGCAGTTCTTC. Translated: CSARGDGKTYNEQFF.

The chain carries TRBV2 and TRBJ2-3, with a possible D match to TRBD2 (5 bases). Germline V gives CDR1 SNHLY, CDR2 FYNNEI. The CDR3 runs to 13 residues. The V gene lost 2 bases and the J gene lost 8 bases, with 11 bases spanning the gap. CDR3 bases: TGTGCCAGCAGTGAATTACCCCGGGGTACGCAGTATTTT. Translating it yields CASSELPRGTQYF.

The chain couples TRBV29-1 to TRBJ2-7, with TRBD1 matching over 7 bases. The CDR3 length is 14 residues. J lost 2 bases, V lost 4 bases, and 8 bases had no gene match. CDR1 and CDR2 from the germline V gene are SQVTM and ANQGSEA. The CDR3 DNA sequence: TGCAGCGTTGGAGCCGGGACAGTTGCCTACGAGCAGTACTTC. Translation: CSVGAGTVAYEQYF.

The rearrangement uses TRBV20-1 and TRBJ1-5; D not certain. CDR1 and CDR2 from the germline V gene are DFQATT and SNEGSKA (reference sequence). This CDR3 is built from 14 residues. Trimming stripped 7 bases from V and 9 bases from J, with 22 bases between. CDR3 in DNA: TGCAGTGGCCCGGGCGGAGGGCCTTTAAGGCCCCAGCATTTT. Protein product: CSGPGGGPLRPQHF.

The chain couples TRBV24-1 to TRBJ2-1; 9 bases match TRBD1. The junction had 10 bases not matched to a gene; V was cut back by 5 bases and J by 9 bases. Germline V gene data show CDR1 as KGHDR and CDR2 as SFDVKD. This CDR3 comprises 15 residues. This CDR3 reads CATSGGQGLFLEQFF. In DNA form, the CDR3 reads TGTGCCACCAGTGGCGGACAGGGGCTTTTTCTTGAGCAGTTCTTC.

The CDR3 DNA reads as TGTGCCTGGAGTGTAGTCGCCTACTCCTACGAGCAGTACTTC. This translates into CAWSVVAYSYEQYF. This chain links TRBV30 with TRBJ2-5, with D hard to call. The better agreement between TRBJ2-7 and the DNA end casts doubt on the J call. Germline loops: CDR1 GTSNPN, CDR2 SVGIG (reference sequence). This CDR3 has 14 residues.

This chain joins TRBV6-5 and TRBJ2-3; D possibly corresponds to TRBD1 (6 bases). The V end was cut by 10 bases, the J end by 4 bases, with 24 bases between. Germline CDR1 is MNHEY and CDR2 is SVGAGI. The CDR3 is made up of 16 amino acids. CDR3 sequence: CATVGMIGGYSDTQYF. The CDR3 bases are TGTGCCACCGTGGGGATGATAGGGGGTTATTCAGATACGCAGTATTTT.

The chain recombines TRBV6-1 with TRBJ2-3, with D tentatively TRBD2 (7 bases). Trimming cost V 6 bases and J 3 bases, with 19 bases left between them. This CDR3 region has 16 residues. Looked up from germline, CDR1 is MNHNS and CDR2 is SASEGT. The CDR3 loop reads CASSAVSGGHTDTQYF. CDR3 nucleotides: TGTGCCAGCAGCGCCGTTTCCGGGGGGCATACAGATACGCAGTATTTT.